This TCR beta chain was captured by sequencing in a study of control samples from healthy donors and cancer patients (dated by TCRdb to about 2020). The library relied on the immunoSEQ multiplex PCR assay. As stored in TCRdb, this immuneACCESS dataset retains in-frame rearrangements with V and J assigned. A fraction of the clones does not appear; measured against another copy, unresolved V genes explain less than half of the discrepancy, and the remainder lacks a known reason. The table for this sample lists about 140,000 clones; roughly 89% of them were counted only once. Roughly 10% of the sample is held by the ten biggest clonotypes. The junction carries 5 bases between V and J, which are trimmed by 4 bases and 2 bases respectively. The CDR3 runs 12 residues from the cysteine to the phenylalanine. Left in the record is the CDR3 DNA by itself, 36 bases read in frame from the first base. For CDR1 and CDR2, the germline V gene lists MDHEN and SYDVKM.

On this clone itself: Which antigen it targets is not known. The sample holds no much larger clone one base away, and base qualities are not on file.

Sequencing was carried out using blood. The V and J genes are TRBV28 and TRBJ1-2; a confident D gene designation cannot be given. This TCR came from a man in his thirties or forties in good health. In nucleotides, the sequence is TGTGCCAGCAGTTATGGCAACTATGGCTACACCTTC. Translated, this is CASSYGNYGYTF.